This T cell receptor (beta chain) came from a study of blood T cell repertoires in COVID-19. Study context: Specimens from acute and convalescent COVID-19 originated in the United States, Italy and Spain. T cells, B-cell-depleted T cells, or PBMCs supplied cDNA or gDNA.

Original analysis: Amplifying reference gene primers gave estimates of nucleated cell counts. The protocol was immunoSEQ multiplex PCR, while the TCRdb copy is restricted to in-frame clones and leaves out a portion. The V and J calls and clone size come from that table; D and trimming were worked out from the DNA. The sample includes around 200,000 clones, 80% to 90% seen only once; the top ten take 2.9%. CDR1 KGHDR and CDR2 SFDVKD come from the germline V gene. V shed 3 bases and J 8 bases; nucleotides not matched to a gene: 7. The CDR3 totals 15 residues. This clone occurred a few times. V gene TRBV24-1 combines with J gene TRBJ1-4; 8 nucleotides agree with TRBD1. The source material was peripheral blood. This receptor was taken from a man aged 50-59 years with active or convalescent COVID-19. CDR3 protein: CATSDRSGGGEKLFF. The CDR3 DNA reads TGTGCCACCAGTGATCGATCAGGGGGCGGGGAAAAACTGTTTTTT.